These 31 T cell receptor beta chains were all obtained from the same sample, sequenced in a study of blood T cell repertoires in COVID-19. Produced via immunoSEQ multiplex PCR; TCRdb's table is partial and in-frame only. The sample has 250,000 to 300,000 clones, about 80% seen once. Sequencing was performed on peripheral blood. The receptors were gathered from a woman over 75 with acute or convalescent COVID-19.

The chain couples TRBV4-1 to TRBJ1-1; D may be TRBD1 (5 bases). The germline V gene encodes CDR1 MGHRA and CDR2 YSYEKL. V lost 3 bases and J lost 1, with 21 bases in between. The CDR3 length is 18 residues. CDR3 coding DNA: TGCGCCAGCAGCCACCCGCTAACTCCCGGACAACGGAACACTGAAGCTTTCTTT. Its translation: CASSHPLTPGQRNTEAFF.

V gene TRBV10-3 combines with J gene TRBJ2-5, with 12 bases that match TRBD2. In germline, CDR1 is ENHRY, CDR2 SYGVKD. The length of the CDR3 is 15 residues. V shed 3 bases and J 4 bases; nucleotides not matched to a gene: 3. CDR3 loop: CAISDLAGGRETQYF. DNA for the CDR3: TGTGCCATCAGTGATCTAGCGGGGGGGAGAGAGACCCAGTACTTC.

V usage is TRBV6-5 and J usage is TRBJ2-5; 8 bases map to TRBD2. Germline CDR1 is MNHEY and CDR2 is SVGAGI. The CDR3 totals 14 residues. Germline trimming cut 6 bases from V and 5 bases from J; bases unmatched to any gene: 8. The CDR3 nucleotides read TGTGCCAGCAGCGCAGCGGGAGCCGGGGAGACCCAGTACTTC. Translated: CASSAAGAGETQYF.

This sequence joins TRBV14 and TRBJ1-3, with D tentatively TRBD1 (5 bases). Germline V gene sequence: CDR1 SGHDN, CDR2 FVKESK. The CDR3 has 14 residues. V was cut by 1 base and J by 5 bases, with 9 bases left in between. The CDR3 bases are TGTGCCAGCAGCCAAGGGTGGGGCAGAAACACCATATATTTT. This sequence encodes CASSQGWGRNTIYF.

V and J are TRBV5-1 and TRBJ2-1; D remains unclear. Germline V lookup: CDR1 SGHRS, CDR2 YFSETQ. V gave up 0 bases and J gave up 5 bases, with 9 bases separating them. CDR3 length equals 14 residues. The DNA for the CDR3 is TGCGCCAGCAGCTTGGGTGGGCTGGACAATGAGCAGTTCTTC. This encodes CASSLGGLDNEQFF.

This clone was counted once. The chain carries TRBV5-1 and TRBJ1-2, with TRBD1 matching over 8 bases. With V trimmed by 2 bases and J by 4 bases, 1 base remained unmatched. CDR3 length: 13 amino acids. From germline, CDR1 is SGHRS and CDR2 YFSETQ. CDR3 DNA sequence: TGCGCCAGCAGCTTCGGACAGGGCTATGGCTACACCTTC. Protein product: CASSFGQGYGYTF.

V gene TRBV12-3 or TRBV12-4 combines with J gene TRBJ2-4, with TRBD1 matching over 8 bases. This CDR3 spans 13 amino acids. V lost 7 bases and J lost 8; bases outside the gene matches: 7. CDR3 DNA sequence: TGTGCCAGCATTCTGACAGGGGCGGACATTCAGTACTTC. Amino acid sequence: CASILTGADIQYF.

The DNA for the CDR3 is TGTGCCAGCAGCAAAGGGACAGCTAATGAAAAACTGTTTTTT. Translating gives CASSKGTANEKLFF. V gene TRBV7-9 combines with J gene TRBJ1-4; 7 nucleotides agree with TRBD1. CDR3 length: 14 amino acids. Germline V gives CDR1 SEHNR, CDR2 FQNEAQ (reference sequence). The junction had 3 bases not matched to a gene; V was cut back by 5 bases and J by 3 bases.

The chain employs TRBV10-3 and TRBJ1-5; 7 bases fit TRBD1. The CDR3 runs 12 residues. V lost 6 bases and J lost 15; bases outside the gene matches: 11. Germline assignment: CDR1 ENHRY and CDR2 SYGVKD. For the CDR3, the DNA is TGTGCCATCAGCGACACCCGACAGGGTCGGCATTTT. Translated, it gives CAISDTRQGRHF.

The genes are TRBV6-6 and TRBJ1-1, with D perhaps matching TRBD1 (5 bases). The CDR3 consists of 14 residues. Germline V gene sequence: CDR1 MNHNY, CDR2 SVGAGI (reference sequence). The V gene lost 5 bases and the J gene lost 2 bases, with 12 bases spanning the gap. In DNA, the CDR3 is TGTGCCAGCAGTACGCAGGGCGGTAACACTGAAGCTTTCTTT. It yields the protein CASSTQGGNTEAFF.

The rearrangement uses TRBV10-1 and TRBJ2-1; TRBD1 aligns across 8 bases. The CDR3 extends over 13 amino acids. Losses at the gene ends were 6 bases for V and 7 bases for J; bases not matched to a gene: 5. Germline CDR1 reads WNHNN; CDR2 reads SYGVQD (reference sequence). Here the CDR3 reads CASRDRVRNEQFF. DNA for the CDR3: TGCGCCAGCAGGGACAGGGTTCGGAATGAGCAGTTCTTC.

The V call is TRBV6-5, the J call TRBJ1-2; D remains unclear. V was shortened by 1 base and J by 4 bases, with 13 bases between the two germline ends. Germline CDR1 MNHEY, CDR2 SVGAGI. The CDR3 contains 15 residues. The CDR3 reads CASSYLRNVVYGYTF. The DNA of the CDR3 is TGTGCCAGCAGTTACTTGAGGAATGTTGTCTATGGCTACACCTTC.

This chain joins TRBV12-2 and TRBJ1-3; TRBD1, the table's D call, was not compared with the DNA. TRBV12-2 is labeled a pseudogene. The CDR3 runs to 15 residues. For the CDR3, the DNA is TGTGCAAGTCGCTTAGCGACAGGGGTGAGAAACACCATATATTTT. Translation: CASRLATGVRNTIYF.

This clone showed up many times. This chain connects TRBV7-8 to TRBJ1-2; D remains ambiguous. The germline V gene encodes CDR1 SGHVS and CDR2 FQNEAQ. V shed 1 base and J shed 7 bases, with 13 bases lying between them. The CDR3 has 14 residues. CDR3 bases: TGTGCCAGCAGCTTAGAGCGCCAGACTGGTGGCTACACCTTC. This codes for CASSLERQTGGYTF. Looking up the rest from reference TRBV7-8 and TRBJ1-2 gives the full variable domain: GAGVSQSPRYKVAKRGQDVALRCDPISGHVSLFWYQQALGQGPEFLTYFQNEAQLDKSGLPSDRFFAERPEGSVSTLKIQRTQQEDSAVYLCASSLERQTGGYTFGSGTRLTVV.

The chain recombines TRBV6-5 with TRBJ1-2; D uncertain. Trimming stripped 8 bases from V and 4 bases from J, with 11 bases between. The length of the CDR3 is 12 residues. Germline values: CDR1 MNHEY, CDR2 SVGAGI. For the CDR3, the DNA is TGTGCCAGCCGATTAGGAGGCTATGGCTACACCTTC. Its protein is CASRLGGYGYTF.

This clone came up many times. The rearrangement links TRBV12-3 or TRBV12-4 to TRBJ2-7, with D maybe TRBD2 (5 bases). V was shortened by 1 base and J by 3 bases, with 7 bases between the two germline ends. The CDR3 contains 13 residues. DNA of the CDR3: TGTGCCAGCAGTTTAGGTGGGAGCTACGAGCAGTACTTC. It yields the protein CASSLGGSYEQYF.

The V call is TRBV18, the J call TRBJ2-3; tentatively, D is TRBD2 (6 bases). This CDR3 is built from 15 residues. Germline V gene lookup returns CDR1 KGHSH and CDR2 LQKENI. Trimming stripped 10 bases from V and 4 bases from J, with 21 bases between. The CDR3 DNA follows: TGTGCCACTGGGGCGGGGTCAGCCAGTCCAGATACGCAGTATTTT. Encoded protein: CATGAGSASPDTQYF.

The J gene is TRBJ2-7, the V gene TRBV12-3 or TRBV12-4; 8 bases map to TRBD1. The CDR3 loop spans 13 amino acids. V lost 6 bases and J lost 7; bases outside the gene matches: 8. In DNA, the CDR3 is TGTGCCAGCAGGGAACAGGGGGTTGGGGAGCAGTACTTC. Translating it yields CASREQGVGEQYF.

The CDR3 DNA is TGTGCCAGCAGCGCCGCTACAGGGGGTATAGGGGAGACCCAGTACTTC. Translating it yields CASSAATGGIGETQYF. This chain connects TRBV9 to TRBJ2-5; TRBD1 matches at 8 bases. CDR3 length: 16 amino acids. With 3 bases clipped from V and 5 bases from J, the junction kept 12 bases outside the gene matches. CDR1 and CDR2 (germline): SGDLS, YYNGEE.

The chain employs TRBV18 and TRBJ1-2; the D is unclear. The ends were cut back, 3 bases at V and 2 bases at J, with 7 bases in the middle. CDR3 length: 13 residues. Germline V gene data show CDR1 as KGHSH and CDR2 as LQKENI. The CDR3 coding sequence is TGTGCCAGCTCACCTACAATAAACTATGGCTACACCTTC. Amino acids: CASSPTINYGYTF.

The chain combines TRBV5-4 with TRBJ2-1, with TRBD2 matching 10 bases. CDR3 length: 16 residues. The V gene's germline CDR1 is SGHNT and CDR2 YYREEE (reference sequence). V trimming: 3 bases; J trimming: 1 base; junction bases outside the gene matches: 4. DNA for the CDR3: TGTGCCAGCAGCTCCCGACTAGCGGGTTCCTACAATGAGCAGTTCTTC. It codes for CASSSRLAGSYNEQFF.

This clone was recorded only once. The junction does not match germline at one end; this may be a read error. The V call is TRBV24-1, the J call TRBJ2-5, with 8 bases lining up with TRBD1. The CDR3 runs to 12 residues. The germline CDR1 and CDR2 sequences are KGHDR and SFDVKD. CDR3 loop: CASRGRLETQYF. CDR3 bases: TGTGCCTCCAGGGGGCGCCTGGAGACCCAGTACTTC.

This clone has only a few counts. V gene TRBV18 combines with J gene TRBJ1-1; D might be TRBD1 (5 bases). CDR3 length: 14 amino acids. V lost 1 base and J 3 bases, leaving 9 bases between the germline ends. Germline V gene sequence: CDR1 KGHSH, CDR2 LQKENI. The CDR3, as DNA: TGTGCCAGCTCACCACTAGGGGCTGACACTGAAGCTTTCTTT. It yields the protein CASSPLGADTEAFF.

The chain couples TRBV4-2 to TRBJ2-1, with TRBD2 matching 10 bases. CDR1 LGHNA and CDR2 YNFKEQ come from the germline V gene. Trimming removed 5 bases from V and 2 bases from J; junction bases left unmatched: 6. CDR3 size: 16 residues. The CDR3 DNA is TGTGCCAGCAGCAGAGAAGGGACTAGCGCCTACAATGAGCAGTTCTTC. Its translation is CASSREGTSAYNEQFF.

This chain joins TRBV4-1 and TRBJ1-5, with D possibly TRBD1 on 5 matching bases. Germline CDR1 reads MGHRA; CDR2 reads YSYEKL. Trimming left V 0 bases short and J 4 bases short, with 7 bases between. The CDR3 runs to 14 residues. The CDR3 spells CASSQEQENQPQHF. CDR3 bases: TGCGCCAGCAGCCAAGAACAGGAGAATCAGCCCCAGCATTTT.

This CDR3 reads CASRTIGTGNGYTF. The DNA for the CDR3 is TGTGCCAGCAGAACTATCGGGACAGGGAACGGCTACACCTTC. This sequence joins TRBV6-5 and TRBJ1-2, with TRBD1 matching 9 bases. J gave up 8 bases and V 6 bases, and 10 bases lay outside the gene matches. Germline loops: CDR1 MNHEY, CDR2 SVGAGI. The CDR3 has 14 residues.

The rearrangement uses TRBV29-1 and TRBJ1-1; a possible D gene is TRBD1 (6 bases). Germline V lookup: CDR1 SQVTM, CDR2 ANQGSEA. The CDR3 runs to 12 residues. Trimming removed 6 bases from V and 6 bases from J, with 14 bases in between. Here the CDR3 reads CSVGDKLAEAFF. The CDR3 nucleotides are TGCAGCGTGGGGGACAAGTTGGCTGAAGCTTTCTTT.

The chain has TRBV18 and TRBJ1-1; D possibly corresponds to TRBD1 (6 bases). Germline CDR1 is KGHSH and CDR2 is LQKENI. The V end was cut by 3 bases, the J end by 2 bases, with 16 bases between. This CDR3 is 16 amino acids long. CDR3 sequence reads: CASSPQMDRKNTEAFF. CDR3 DNA sequence: TGTGCCAGCTCACCCCAAATGGACAGAAAAAACACTGAAGCTTTCTTT.

CDR3 sequence: CASSLKATLREQYF. As DNA, the CDR3 is TGTGCCAGCAGCCTAAAAGCGACCTTGCGGGAGCAGTACTTC. This rearrangement joins TRBV11-2 to TRBJ2-7; no reliable D call. Germline CDR1 and CDR2: SGHAT and FQNNGV. V lost 5 bases and J 7 bases, leaving 18 bases between the germline ends. The CDR3 extends over 14 amino acids.

This clone was detected only a few times. The rearrangement uses TRBV3-1 (or the pseudogene TRBV3-2) and TRBJ1-1, with TRBD1 as a possible D gene (5 bases). Germline-derived CDR1 and CDR2 are LGHDT and YNNKEL (reference sequence). Trimming took off 4 bases at V and 0 bases at J, with 12 bases between the two ends. This CDR3 has 15 residues. DNA of the CDR3: TGTGCCAGCAGCCCCCCGGGGGTGGTGAACACTGAAGCTTTCTTT. It yields the protein CASSPPGVVNTEAFF.

There are a few counts of this clone. The chain carries TRBV10-3 and TRBJ1-2; 8 bases match TRBD1. V trimming: 10 bases; J trimming: 3 bases; junction bases outside the gene matches: 10. The CDR3 totals 14 residues. Germline loops: CDR1 ENHRY, CDR2 SYGVKD. The CDR3, as DNA: TGTGCCAAAGGACAGGGTTATGGAGACTATGGCTACACCTTC. Translation gives CAKGQGYGDYGYTF.